This TCR beta chain was found in a study of T cells after yellow fever vaccination. This clonotype was counted many times. For TCR, cDNA came from 5'RACE template switching, which added a universal primer site and UMIs. TCRdb reprocessed the 5' RACE reads with MiXCR, giving one entry per CDR3 protein. The sample records 200,000 or so distinct CDR3 sequences, around 6.7% being singletons. Germline V gives CDR1 MNHEY, CDR2 SVGAGI. The CDR3 is 14 residues long. V lost 2 bases and J 10 bases, leaving 15 bases between the germline ends. This clonotype was sampled from a man younger than 45 who received the YFV17D yellow fever vaccine. The sample was CD4+ T cells sorted from PBMCs, taken on the day of the yellow fever booster vaccination. V is TRBV6-5 and J is TRBJ2-1; D tentatively reads TRBD1 or TRBD2 (5 bases each). CDR3 protein: CASSYGTPKDEQFF. CDR3 in DNA: TGTGCCAGCAGTTACGGGACCCCGAAGGACGAGCAGTTCTTC.